The present T cell receptor (beta chain) was sequenced within a study of shared clonotypes between healthy human individuals. CDR3 length: 15 amino acids. V dropped 10 bases and J dropped 2; count of bases not matched to a gene: 9. Germline V CDR1 and CDR2: ENHRY, SYGVKD. This clone was counted only a few times. Clones were sequenced by immunoSEQ multiplex PCR, and TCRdb holds only the in-frame ones, with some missing. The sample has under 600,000 clones, 60% to 80% seen once. The sequence was obtained from a middle-aged woman in good health. Some clones in this sample may be carry-over from other donors' samples. This rearrangement joins TRBV10-3 to TRBJ2-2, with TRBD2 matching 8 bases. Sequenced input: PBMCs. The CDR3 bases are TGTGCCACCGGACGGGAGGGTCACAACACCGGGGAGCTGTTTTTT. Amino acids: CATGREGHNTGELFF.